The 3 T cell receptor beta chains reported below all come from one sample, sequenced in a study of OX40 agonist ivuxolimab in advanced cancers. The protocol was immunoSEQ multiplex PCR, while the TCRdb copy is restricted to in-frame clones and leaves out a portion. Counted here are approximately 76,000 clones, about 82% occurring once; the ten biggest clones make up about 0.6%. The sequencing here drew on CD4+ or CD8+ T cells sorted from blood, taken in a trial of the OX40 agonist ivuxolimab. The receptor set was obtained from an adult with an advanced solid tumor such as melanoma, head and neck, liver or kidney cancer.

The V gene is TRBV6-1, the J gene TRBJ1-1; D not resolved. Trimming removed 8 bases at V and 3 bases at J, with 4 bases between. The germline CDR1 and CDR2 sequences are MNHNS and SASEGT. The CDR3 sequence is 10 residues long. The CDR3 DNA reads TGTGCCAGCCTCTACACTGAAGCTTTCTTT. Its translation: CASLYTEAFF.

The genes are TRBV7-2 and TRBJ2-3, with TRBD2 matching over 8 bases. The J segment lost 4 bases and the V segment lost 1 base, leaving 4 bases of the junction unmatched. This CDR3 region has 15 residues. Germline values: CDR1 SGHTA, CDR2 FQGNSA. CDR3 coding DNA: TGTGCCAGCAGCTTAGTTCCAGCGGGGGCAGATACGCAGTATTTT. Translating it yields CASSLVPAGADTQYF.

The chain is built from TRBV27 and TRBJ1-6; 9 nucleotides agree with TRBD1. The CDR3 totals 15 residues. The V gene's germline CDR1 is MNHEY and CDR2 SMNVEV (reference sequence). Unmatched junction bases numbered 10, after V lost 5 bases and J lost 11 bases. CDR3 nucleotides: TGTGCCAGCAGTATCCCCGGGACAGGGCCTACACCCCTCCACTTT. Its translation: CASSIPGTGPTPLHF.